The 30 T cell receptor beta chains presented below share a single source sample, sequenced in a study of T cells in Graves' hyperthyroidism and ophthalmopathy. Researchers amplified the TCR beta CDR3 regions from RNA transcripts. HTBI primers were the set used in a first-round RT-PCR of the TCR CDR3. A single record per CDR3 protein comes from TCRdb applying MiXCR to the multiplex PCR reads. The sample includes fewer than 500,000 distinct CDR3 sequences, roughly 15% of them seen just once. Sequencing was performed on blood. The source is a woman in her twenties or thirties with Graves' ophthalmopathy.

J is TRBJ1-2 and V is TRBV18; possibly TRBD1 for D (6 bases). V was shortened by 3 bases and J by 7 bases, with 15 bases between the two germline ends. The CDR3 covers 14 residues. CDR1 and CDR2 from the germline V gene are KGHSH and LQKENI. CDR3 DNA sequence: TGTGCCAGCTCACCGGCGACAGGAAGATCTGGCTACACCTTC. Translated, it gives CASSPATGRSGYTF.

This clonotype was counted ten times or more. The chain joins TRBV11-3 to TRBJ1-1; D is uncertain. V was clipped by 5 bases and J by 2 bases, with 9 bases between them. This CDR3 contains 13 residues. Per germline, CDR1 SGHNT and CDR2 YENEEA. The CDR3 region is CASSIGPNTEAFF. DNA of the CDR3: TGTGCCAGCAGCATCGGACCCAACACTGAAGCTTTCTTT.

This clonotype was seen at least ten times. The V and J genes are TRBV28 and TRBJ1-5; D gene unclear. The CDR3 runs to 15 residues. V was cut by 6 bases and J by 2 bases, with 14 bases left in between. The V gene's germline CDR1 is MDHEN and CDR2 SYDVKM. The CDR3 DNA reads TGTGCCAGCAGCCTGTCCCTAGCGGGCAATCAGCCCCAGCATTTT. It codes for CASSLSLAGNQPQHF.

This clonotype was picked up many times. This rearrangement joins TRBV5-8 to TRBJ2-5, with D unclear. Trimming cost V 0 bases and J 3 bases, with 9 bases left between them. The CDR3 is made up of 14 amino acids. Per germline, CDR1 SGHTS and CDR2 YDEGEE. CDR3 sequence reads: CASSLEADEETQYF. The CDR3 DNA follows: TGTGCCAGCAGCTTGGAAGCAGACGAAGAGACCCAGTACTTC.

This clonotype has a count of ten or more. The chain combines TRBV6-1 with TRBJ2-6; 8 bases agree with TRBD2. Germline CDR1 is MNHNS and CDR2 is SASEGT. The CDR3 contains 19 residues. Trimming at V came to 2 bases and at J to 0 bases, leaving 9 bases not matched to a gene. In nucleotides, the CDR3 is TGTGCCAGCAGTGAACACCTGCGGGGGGTGAGCTCTGGGGCCAACGTCCTGACTTTC. This codes for CASSEHLRGVSSGANVLTF.

Many counts were recorded for this clonotype. This rearrangement joins TRBV15 to TRBJ2-3; 10 bases are shared with TRBD2. V shed 0 bases and J 2 bases; nucleotides not matched to a gene: 5. Germline-derived CDR1 and CDR2 are LNHNV and YYDKDF (reference sequence). The CDR3 totals 17 residues. The CDR3 DNA is TGTGCCACCAGCAGAGATTTAACTAGCGGGGTCACAGATACGCAGTATTTT. It specifies CATSRDLTSGVTDTQYF.

This clonotype has at least ten counts. V and J are TRBV18 and TRBJ1-1, with a tentative D call TRBD1 (5 bases). The V end was cut by 1 base, the J end by 0 bases, with 6 bases between. CDR1 is KGHSH and CDR2 is LQKENI in the germline V gene. This CDR3 has 14 residues. The CDR3 region has the DNA TGTGCCAGCTCACCACAGGGACTGAACACTGAAGCTTTCTTT. Translated, it gives CASSPQGLNTEAFF.

This clonotype was observed many times. V is TRBV20-1 and J is TRBJ2-3; 9 bases align to TRBD1. V lost 5 bases, J lost 3 bases, and 6 bases stayed unmatched. The CDR3 has 14 residues. In germline, CDR1 is DFQATT, CDR2 SNEGSKA (reference sequence). The CDR3 loop reads CSASGTGITDTQYF. In DNA form, the CDR3 reads TGCAGTGCTTCCGGGACAGGGATAACAGATACGCAGTATTTT.

This sequence joins TRBV6-5 and TRBJ1-5; the D gene is possibly TRBD1 (5 bases). The CDR3 loop spans 16 amino acids. V shed 0 bases and J shed 1 base, with 10 bases lying between them. Germline values: CDR1 MNHEY, CDR2 SVGAGI. CDR3 loop: CASSYSNRGSNQPQHF. Written as DNA, the CDR3 is TGTGCCAGCAGTTACTCGAATAGGGGAAGCAATCAGCCCCAGCATTTT.

This clonotype was picked up a small number of times. The rearrangement joins TRBV5-1 to TRBJ2-3; 11 bases map to TRBD2. With V trimmed by 0 bases and J by 0 bases, 6 bases remained unmatched. The germline gives CDR1 SGHRS, CDR2 YFSETQ. CDR3 length: 18 amino acids. The CDR3 DNA is TGCGCCAGCAGCTTGGGACTAGCGGGGCTGACTAGCACAGATACGCAGTATTTT. Amino acid sequence: CASSLGLAGLTSTDTQYF.

The rearrangement links TRBV4-1 to TRBJ2-2; 9 bases fit TRBD1. With 6 bases clipped from V and 6 bases from J, the junction kept 11 bases outside the gene matches. This CDR3 contains 16 residues. Germline-derived CDR1 and CDR2 are MGHRA and YSYEKL. For the CDR3, the DNA is TGCGCCAGCAGTAAGACAGGGGGATCCTTTGCCGGGGAGCTGTTTTTT. It is translated as CASSKTGGSFAGELFF.

This clonotype was observed a handful of times. This chain joins TRBV4-1 and TRBJ2-1; a possible D gene is TRBD2 (6 bases). The germline gives CDR1 MGHRA, CDR2 YSYEKL. There are 14 residues in the CDR3. The V end lost 4 bases, the J end lost 3 bases, and 10 bases lay between the germline ends. In DNA, the CDR3 is TGCGCCAGCAGCCCCGGGACTCTCTACAATGAGCAGTTCTTC. It encodes CASSPGTLYNEQFF.

This clonotype came up many times. The rearrangement links TRBV18 to TRBJ1-5; no firm D call. Germline CDR1 KGHSH, CDR2 LQKENI. Deletions cut 2 bases from V and 3 bases from J, with 5 bases between. The CDR3 extends over 13 amino acids. DNA for the CDR3: TGTGCCAGCTCACCAGGGTTCAATCAGCCCCAGCATTTT. It encodes CASSPGFNQPQHF.

This clonotype was seen many times. The rearrangement links TRBV7-2 to TRBJ1-2; D is ambiguous. The CDR3 spans 13 residues. Trimming cost V 6 bases and J 6 bases, with 14 bases left between them. Germline V gene sequence: CDR1 SGHTA, CDR2 FQGNSA. CDR3 loop: CASRGRLEDGYTF. The CDR3, as DNA: TGTGCCAGCAGAGGAAGGCTTGAAGATGGCTACACCTTC.

The sample holds many counts of this clonotype. A much more abundant neighbour one base away suggests this may be a read error. The CDR3 nucleotides read TGTGCCAGCAGCCAAGAAAGAGGTCAGCCCCAGCGTTTT. It codes for CASSQERGQPQRF. The chain has TRBV3-1 and TRBJ1-5; no definite D call. The CDR3 consists of 13 residues. Germline V gene lookup returns CDR1 LGHDT and CDR2 YNNKEL (reference sequence).

This clonotype was seen at least ten times. The chain joins TRBV18 to TRBJ2-2, with TRBD1 as a possible D gene (5 bases). In germline, CDR1 is KGHSH, CDR2 LQKENI. V gave up 3 bases and J gave up 5 bases, with 13 bases separating them. The CDR3 loop spans 15 amino acids. DNA of the CDR3: TGTGCCAGCTCACCCCCCTTCTCAGGGACCGGGGAGCTGTTTTTT. It specifies CASSPPFSGTGELFF.

This clonotype was counted many times. The chain uses TRBV18 and TRBJ2-7; 7 nucleotides line up with TRBD1. The V gene's germline CDR1 is KGHSH and CDR2 LQKENI. The CDR3 contains 15 residues. Trimming removed 3 bases from V and 0 bases from J; junction bases left unmatched: 5. The CDR3: CASSPRQGSSYEQYF. The CDR3 DNA reads TGTGCCAGCTCACCTAGACAGGGTAGCTCCTACGAGCAGTACTTC.

The chain combines TRBV28 with TRBJ2-3; 8 bases map to TRBD2. CDR1 is MDHEN and CDR2 is SYDVKM in the germline V gene. After removal of 6 bases from V and 1 base from J, the junction contained 0 bases not matched to a gene. This CDR3 comprises 13 residues. CDR3 amino acids: CASRTSGTDTQYF. The CDR3 nucleotides are TGTGCCAGCAGGACTAGCGGCACAGATACGCAGTATTTT.

This clonotype was seen repeatedly, ten times or more. The V call is TRBV3-1, the J call TRBJ1-1; the D gene is possibly TRBD1 (5 bases). Deletions cut 0 bases from V and 6 bases from J, with 14 bases between. The CDR3 runs to 15 residues. CDR1 is LGHDT, CDR2 YNNKEL, per germline (reference sequence). The CDR3 coding sequence is TGTGCCAGCAGCCAAGACCCCCGGGGGTACGCTGAAGCTTTCTTT. Its protein product is CASSQDPRGYAEAFF.

This chain joins TRBV20-1 and TRBJ2-7; D not resolved. The length of the CDR3 is 16 residues. V lost 6 bases and J lost 1, with 22 bases in between. CDR1 and CDR2 from the germline V gene are DFQATT and SNEGSKA (reference sequence). The CDR3 DNA reads TGCAGTGCGGCGTCAGGTACCCGAATGCTATCCTACGAGCAGTACTTC. The encoded protein is CSAASGTRMLSYEQYF.

The chain carries TRBV6-6 and TRBJ1-6; TRBD1 might be the D (6 bases). The germline V and J ends were trimmed by 2 bases and 0 bases, with 23 bases remaining between them. Germline V gene lookup returns CDR1 MNHNY and CDR2 SVGAGI (reference sequence). The CDR3 is made up of 21 amino acids. The CDR3 reads CASSYRTPGAGVSSYNSPLHF. CDR3 nucleotide sequence: TGTGCCAGCAGTTACCGTACTCCCGGGGCAGGGGTTAGCTCCTATAATTCACCCCTCCACTTT.

This clonotype occurred a few times. This sequence joins TRBV10-1 and TRBJ1-2, with D perhaps matching TRBD1 (6 bases). Trimming removed 9 bases from V and 0 bases from J, with 23 bases in between. Per germline, CDR1 WNHNN and CDR2 SYGVQD (reference sequence). This CDR3 has 17 amino acids. This CDR3 is CARPQRDICSANYGYTF. In nucleotides, the CDR3 is TGCGCCAGGCCTCAAAGGGACATCTGCTCGGCTAACTATGGCTACACCTTC.

This clonotype has only one observation. This may be a read error, as it is one base from a much larger clone. V is TRBV4-1 and J is TRBJ1-1, with a tentative D call TRBD1 (5 bases). The CDR3 runs 13 residues. CDR1 and CDR2 (germline): MGHRA, YSYEKL. CDR3 nucleotide sequence: TGCGCCTGCAGCCAAGTTGGAGGGACCGAAGCTTTCTTT. As protein: CACSQVGGTEAFF.

This clonotype was found a few times. The chain uses TRBV11-2 and TRBJ2-5; D ambiguous. CDR1 SGHAT and CDR2 FQNNGV come from the germline V gene. With 5 bases removed from V and 0 bases from J, the gap between germline ends came to 10 bases. This CDR3 contains 14 residues. The CDR3 here is CASSLLGYQETQYF. The CDR3 nucleotides read TGTGCCAGCAGCCTCCTGGGATACCAAGAGACCCAGTACTTC.

V gene TRBV2 combines with J gene TRBJ2-5; TRBD2 agrees at 9 bases. This CDR3 region has 15 residues. CDR1 is SNHLY, CDR2 FYNNEI, per germline. The trim removed 2 bases at V and 4 bases at J, leaving 5 bases unmatched. The CDR3 is CASSELVAGAETQYF. For the CDR3, the DNA is TGTGCCAGCAGTGAATTGGTAGCGGGGGCAGAGACCCAGTACTTC.

The sample holds many counts of this clonotype. V usage is TRBV2 and J usage is TRBJ1-5; the match to TRBD1 covers 11 bases. The CDR3 consists of 16 residues. Per the germline V gene, CDR1 is SNHLY and CDR2 is FYNNEI. The trim removed 6 bases at V and 7 bases at J, leaving 11 bases unmatched. CDR3 in DNA: TGTGCCAGCAGCCTTAGCGGGACAGGGGGACGCCAGCCCCAGCATTTT. Translation gives CASSLSGTGGRQPQHF.

This clonotype was found a few times. The chain recombines TRBV12-3 or TRBV12-4 with TRBJ1-5; 9 bases map to TRBD1. Trimming cost V 6 bases and J 1 base; bases outside gene matches: 22. The CDR3 has 21 amino acids. The CDR3, as DNA: TGTGCCAGCAGCCCACCACCTTGGGACAGGGTGCCCGGGAGGAGCAATCAGCCCCAGCATTTT. Its translation: CASSPPPWDRVPGRSNQPQHF.

The chain joins TRBV19 to TRBJ1-4, with D tentatively TRBD1 (6 bases). Germline-derived CDR1 and CDR2 are LNHDA and SQIVND (reference sequence). Trimming shortened V by 5 bases and J by 8 bases, and 21 bases separated the two germline ends. The CDR3 length is 16 residues. The DNA of the CDR3 is TGTGCCAGTAGTCCCAGGTCCCTTACAGGGATGGAAAAACTGTTTTTT. Its translation is CASSPRSLTGMEKLFF.

This clonotype was counted many times. This chain uses TRBV11-3 with TRBJ2-1; 11 bases are a match to TRBD1. The CDR3 has 16 amino acids. Per the germline V gene, CDR1 is SGHNT and CDR2 is YENEEA. J lost 5 bases, V lost 5 bases, and 8 bases had no gene match. This CDR3 reads CASSPRTGGLHNEQFF. In DNA form, the CDR3 reads TGTGCCAGCAGCCCCCGGACAGGGGGCCTTCACAATGAGCAGTTCTTC. The full variable domain, with the rest looked up from reference TRBV11-3 and TRBJ2-1, is EAGVVQSPRYKIIEKKQPVAFWCNPISGHNTLYWYLQNLGQGPELLIRYENEEAVDDSQLPKDRFSAERLKGVDSTLKIQPAELGDSAVYLCASSPRTGGLHNEQFFGPGTRLTVL.

This clonotype came up a few times. This chain joins TRBV11-2 and TRBJ1-2; D is uncertain. Per the germline V gene, CDR1 is SGHAT and CDR2 is FQNNGV. The CDR3 contains 16 residues. The V end lost 5 bases, the J end lost 3 bases, and 19 bases lay between the germline ends. The CDR3 sequence: CASSLREGSRDYGYTF. CDR3 sequence (DNA): TGTGCCAGCAGCCTAAGAGAGGGAAGTAGGGACTATGGCTACACCTTC.